A single sample is the source of the 3 T cell receptor beta chains below, sequenced in a study of PD-1 blockade in classical Hodgkin lymphoma. The method was immunoSEQ multiplex PCR; TCRdb's version includes in-frame clones alone and lacks a portion of them. The sample consists of roughly 60,000 clones, about 90% of them appearing once. The time point is: cycle 4 day 1 (C4D1), after more than five weeks of nivolumab. Exposure to brentuximab vedotin varied, and each patient had relapsed following autologous stem cell transplantation. The sequences come from peripheral blood mononuclear cells (PBMCs), collected before the fourth cycle of nivolumab. These receptors originate from a human donor with classical Hodgkin lymphoma.

The V and J genes are TRBV7-8 and TRBJ1-1; the D gene is possibly TRBD1 (5 bases). Looked up from germline, CDR1 is SGHVS and CDR2 is FQNEAQ. The CDR3 sequence is 16 residues long. Trimming removed 3 bases at V and 3 bases at J, with 17 bases between. CDR3 region: CASSLSRPGTHTEAFF. The CDR3 nucleotides read TGTGCCAGCAGCTTGTCCCGACCAGGGACCCACACTGAAGCTTTCTTT.

V is TRBV13 and J is TRBJ2-1; D remains ambiguous. The CDR3 contains 11 residues. The germline V gene has CDR1 PRHDT and CDR2 FYEKMQ (reference sequence). Trimming removed 1 base from V and 13 bases from J, with 8 bases in between. CDR3 region: CASSLDKVQFF. The DNA of the CDR3 is TGTGCCAGCAGCTTAGACAAGGTACAGTTCTTC.

This chain connects TRBV7-9 to TRBJ2-7; D is unresolved. V lost 5 bases, J lost 2 bases, and 16 bases lay in between. This CDR3 has 15 amino acids. Germline V lookup: CDR1 SEHNR, CDR2 FQNEAQ (reference sequence). This chain's CDR3 is CASSPEPNPTYEQYF. The CDR3 bases are TGTGCCAGCAGCCCCGAACCTAACCCCACCTACGAGCAGTACTTC.